A single sample gave rise to the 22 T cell receptor beta chains below, sequenced in a study of vaccination and CD4 T cells after COVID-19. The treatment: roughly 11-day PBMC culture with coronavirus spike peptide pools or control peptides (ViraFEST assay). Sequence data for DNA of cultured CD4+ T cells were generated by the Oncomine TCR Beta short-read assay. A single record per CDR3 protein comes from TCRdb applying MiXCR to the PCR reads. This sample has about 5,200 distinct CDR3 sequences, with 40% found just once. Their antigen targets remain unknown. Sequencing was performed on CD4+ T cells from blood, cultured in vitro. All receptors derive from a human donor who had recovered from COVID-19.

This clonotype has a handful of counts. The rearrangement uses TRBV6-5 and TRBJ1-5; D might be TRBD1 (6 bases). Germline V gene data show CDR1 as MNHEY and CDR2 as SVGAGI. This CDR3 is 15 amino acids long. The V end lost 2 bases, the J end lost 4 bases, and 12 bases lay between the germline ends. The CDR3 reads CASSYTGHLNQPQHF. The CDR3 coding sequence is TGTGCCAGCAGTTACACGGGACATTTAAATCAGCCCCAGCATTTT.

This clonotype has only a few counts. The CDR3 region is CATSDSSDAYNEQFF. DNA of the CDR3: TGTGCCACCAGTGATTCCAGCGACGCGTACAATGAGCAGTTCTTC. The V call is TRBV24-1, the J call TRBJ2-1; no reliable D call. Between the trimmed V and J ends, which lost 2 bases and 4 bases, there was a span of 11 bases. Germline assignment: CDR1 KGHDR and CDR2 SFDVKD. The CDR3 loop spans 15 amino acids.

This clonotype turned up a few times. This sequence joins TRBV7-3 and TRBJ2-5; D perhaps matches TRBD1 (6 bases). This CDR3 is 14 amino acids long. V lost 0 bases and J lost 6, with 11 bases in between. CDR1 SGHTA and CDR2 FQGTGA come from the germline V gene. In DNA form, the CDR3 reads TGTGCCAGCAGCTTAACGGGCCAGGGGCAGACCCAGTACTTC. Translated: CASSLTGQGQTQYF.

About this clonotype itself: Its ends do not fully match the called genes, so a read error is possible. The V call is TRBV5-6, the J call TRBJ2-7; 7 nucleotides line up with TRBD1. The V gene's germline CDR1 is SGHDT and CDR2 YYEEEE. The CDR3 is made up of 14 amino acids. This CDR3 reads CASSLVSARGMQYF. The CDR3 DNA sequence: TGTGCCAGTAGCTTGGTATCGGCCAGGGGGATGCAGTACTTC.

The rearrangement joins TRBV19 to TRBJ2-1; TRBD2 agrees at 13 bases. This CDR3 spans 16 amino acids. V was clipped by 9 bases and J by 4 bases; unmatched bases: 9. CDR1 LNHDA and CDR2 SQIVND come from the germline V gene (reference sequence). The CDR3 DNA reads TGTGCCAGCGAAGAGACTAGCGGGGGGAATTACAATGAGCAGTTCTTC. The encoded protein is CASEETSGGNYNEQFF.

The V call is TRBV7-2, the J call TRBJ2-5; TRBD2 matches 7 bases. This CDR3 has 14 amino acids. After removal of 1 base from V and 4 bases from J, the junction contained 3 bases not matched to a gene. CDR1 is SGHTA and CDR2 is FQGNSA in the germline V gene. The CDR3 sequence: CASSLGGGSETQYF. DNA of the CDR3: TGTGCCAGCAGCTTAGGGGGAGGGTCAGAGACCCAGTACTTC. Variable domain in full (rest from reference TRBV7-2 and TRBJ2-5): GAGVSQSPSNKVTEKGKDVELRCDPISGHTALYWYRQSLGQGLEFLIYFQGNSAPDKSGLPSDRFSAERTGGSVSTLTIQRTQQEDSAVYLCASSLGGGSETQYFGPGTRLLVL.

The sample holds a few counts of this clonotype. The CDR3 is CASSSRGAGGLGYETQYF. CDR3 bases: TGTGCCAGCAGCTCGCGCGGGGCGGGGGGGCTGGGCTATGAGACCCAGTACTTC. V and J are TRBV7-6 and TRBJ2-5; TRBD2 matches at 9 bases. The CDR3 is made up of 18 amino acids. The J segment lost 5 bases and the V segment lost 4 bases, leaving 17 bases of the junction unmatched. Germline-derived CDR1 and CDR2 are SGHVS and FNYEAQ.

The chain employs TRBV27 and TRBJ2-1; 11 positions match TRBD1. The J segment lost 8 bases and the V segment lost 4 bases, leaving 4 bases of the junction unmatched. The CDR3 spans 14 residues. Germline loops: CDR1 MNHEY, CDR2 SMNVEV (reference sequence). CDR3 protein: CASSSGQGGDEQFF. The CDR3 DNA follows: TGTGCCAGCAGTTCGGGACAGGGGGGCGATGAGCAGTTCTTC.

The rearrangement links TRBV5-4 to TRBJ1-2, with 11 bases aligning to TRBD1. This CDR3 contains 14 residues. The germline V gene has CDR1 SGHNT and CDR2 YYREEE (reference sequence). Losses at the gene ends were 5 bases for V and 4 bases for J; bases not matched to a gene: 4. The CDR3 DNA is TGTGCCAGCAGTACCGGGACAGGGGGCTATGGCTACACCTTC. Amino acid sequence: CASSTGTGGYGYTF.

The chain has TRBV7-9 and TRBJ1-1, with a tentative D call TRBD1 (6 bases). From germline, CDR1 is SEHNR and CDR2 FQNEAQ (reference sequence). The V end lost 2 bases, the J end lost 3 bases, and 10 bases lay between the germline ends. The CDR3 totals 14 residues. The CDR3 spells CASSLKGDHTEAFF. CDR3 in DNA: TGTGCCAGCAGCTTAAAGGGGGACCACACTGAAGCTTTCTTT.

The chain joins TRBV2 to TRBJ1-2; tentatively, D is TRBD1 (6 bases). Germline CDR1 and CDR2: SNHLY and FYNNEI. The length of the CDR3 is 13 residues. The V gene lost 4 bases and the J gene lost 1 base, with 7 bases spanning the gap. Here the CDR3 DNA reads TGTGCCAGCAGTGGACAGGTTAACTATGGCTACACCTTC. Translation: CASSGQVNYGYTF.

J is TRBJ2-1 and V is TRBV7-9; weak D call: TRBD2 (5 bases). The germline gives CDR1 SEHNR, CDR2 FQNEAQ (reference sequence). CDR3 size: 15 residues. Trimming pared 4 bases from V and 1 base from J, leaving 11 bases between. As DNA, the CDR3 is TGTGCCAGCAGCTCAGGAGGCGCTTCCTACAATGAGCAGTTCTTC. Amino acid sequence: CASSSGGASYNEQFF.

This sequence joins TRBV7-2 and TRBJ2-7; 10 bases align to TRBD1. Trimming cost V 1 base and J 4 bases; bases outside gene matches: 7. CDR1 is SGHTA, CDR2 FQGNSA, per germline. The CDR3 sequence is 16 residues long. CDR3 loop: CASSLVGTGVGYEQYF. Here the CDR3 DNA reads TGTGCCAGCAGCTTAGTGGGGACAGGGGTGGGGTACGAGCAGTACTTC.

This clonotype has just a few counts. The chain carries TRBV7-2 and TRBJ1-2; D may be TRBD1 (6 bases). Germline V gene lookup returns CDR1 SGHTA and CDR2 FQGNSA. Trimming removed 7 bases from V and 5 bases from J, with 20 bases in between. This CDR3 comprises 15 residues. This chain's CDR3 is CASIDFQGQLYGYTF. The CDR3 DNA is TGTGCCAGCATCGATTTCCAAGGACAGCTTTATGGCTACACCTTC.

This clonotype was found once. Just one base apart from a much larger clone, this may be a read error. V is TRBV2 and J is TRBJ2-7; the match to TRBD1 covers 10 bases. The germline gives CDR1 SNHLY, CDR2 FYNNEI. The CDR3 is 13 residues long. The CDR3 spells CAGRTGGPYEQYF. CDR3 nucleotides: TGTGCCGGCAGGACAGGGGGGCCCTACGAGCAGTACTTC.

This chain connects TRBV7-2 to TRBJ2-3, with D possibly TRBD2 on 5 matching bases. Trimming pared 1 base from V and 8 bases from J, leaving 22 bases between. The CDR3 loop spans 17 amino acids. In germline, CDR1 is SGHTA, CDR2 FQGNSA. The CDR3 protein is CASSLEGASRALGTQYF. The CDR3, as DNA: TGTGCCAGCAGCTTAGAAGGCGCTAGCCGGGCCCTAGGTACGCAGTATTTT.

This clonotype was counted only a few times. This rearrangement joins TRBV7-3 to TRBJ1-1; D is unresolved. Germline V lookup: CDR1 SGHTA, CDR2 FQGTGA. Trimming pared 1 base from V and 3 bases from J, leaving 9 bases between. The CDR3 covers 14 residues. CDR3 loop: CASSLRAGDTEAFF. In DNA, the CDR3 is TGTGCCAGCAGCTTAAGGGCTGGGGACACTGAAGCTTTCTTT.

This clonotype was seen only once. V is TRBV4-2 and J is TRBJ1-1, with 7 bases that match TRBD1. With 5 bases clipped from V and 5 bases from J, the junction kept 11 bases outside the gene matches. Per germline, CDR1 LGHNA and CDR2 YNFKEQ. The CDR3 has 15 residues. The CDR3 protein is CASSTDDRVDTEAFF. The CDR3 coding sequence is TGTGCCAGCAGCACAGATGACAGGGTTGATACTGAAGCTTTCTTT.

This clonotype is labeled as medium-sized. The rearrangement joins TRBV20-1 to TRBJ1-2; D ambiguous. Germline V lookup: CDR1 DFQATT, CDR2 SNEGSKA (reference sequence). The ends were cut back, 3 bases at V and 11 bases at J, with 10 bases in the middle. CDR3 length: 10 amino acids. The CDR3 reads CSASSGRYTF. CDR3 coding DNA: TGCAGTGCTAGCTCTGGGAGGTACACCTTC.

This clonotype is large within its sample. The genes are TRBV2 and TRBJ1-6, with 9 positions matching TRBD1. This CDR3 comprises 14 residues. V shed 6 bases, J shed 9 bases, and the junction held 6 bases outside the gene matches. Germline CDR1 reads SNHLY; CDR2 reads FYNNEI. The CDR3 nucleotides read TGTGCCAGCAGGACACAGGGGGCGGGTTCACCCCTCCACTTT. It codes for CASRTQGAGSPLHF.

This clonotype has a handful of counts. The rearrangement links TRBV6-1 to TRBJ2-7; D perhaps matches TRBD2 (6 bases). Germline CDR1 and CDR2: MNHNS and SASEGT. Trimming shortened V by 10 bases and J by 1 base, and 11 bases separated the two germline ends. The CDR3 sequence is 12 residues long. CDR3 loop: CATRDSSYEQYF. The CDR3 bases are TGTGCCACCCGGGACTCTTCCTACGAGCAGTACTTC.

V and J are TRBV7-2 and TRBJ1-2; a possible D gene is TRBD1 (5 bases). The CDR3 runs to 16 residues. CDR1 SGHTA and CDR2 FQGNSA come from the germline V gene. Trimming took 1 base from V and 5 from J, leaving 17 bases between them. The chain's CDR3 is CASSLVSGRQFYGYTF. The CDR3 DNA reads TGTGCCAGCAGCTTAGTTTCAGGGAGACAGTTTTATGGCTACACCTTC.